This T cell receptor beta chain was found in a study of blood T cells in healthy people across ages (dated by TCRdb to about 2015). General notes on the study: In model experiments, roughly one uniquely barcoded TCR beta cDNA molecule per two T cells was captured by template switching. The study analyzed two additional independent replicas of 1 million unique cDNA reads from the same blood draw for two donors, one aged 18 to 30 and one aged 80 or older. To avoid experimental bias, donors of different ages were randomly spread across the sequencing lanes. Using deep sequencing normalized with unique cDNA molecular identifiers, the study measured how TCR beta repertoire diversity changes with age. Four age groups were formed from the donors: young (average about 15 years), middle-aged (approximately 39), aged (about 62) and long-lived (82).

The method was 5' RACE. TCRdb records Illumina HiSeq 2500 as the sequencer. A second PCR of roughly 7 to 11 cycles was run with a J-beta primer mix and a sample-barcoded 5' primer. Each TCR beta cDNA molecule received a unique molecular identifier from a template-switch 5' adaptor carrying 12 random nucleotides. Each sample yielded at least 2.5 million CDR3-containing paired-end reads. All of the RNA was converted into first-strand cDNA using the Mint cDNA synthesis kit, with a TRBC-specific oligonucleotide serving as the primer. All cDNA was treated with uracil-DNA glycosylase and then went through a first 18-cycle PCR with the universal primers M1SS and BC2_uni_R. As for the original processing: Normalization of each sample was performed by random selection of 1 million high-quality reads, each carrying a distinct molecular identifier. Instead of being binned into consensus sequences, reads with shared molecular identifiers were discarded. MiTCR, with a Q25 quality threshold and the strictest error-elimination algorithm, was used for CDR3 identification, clonotype clustering and error correction. A nonparametric unseen species model using Euler transformation provided a lower-bound estimate of total TCR beta diversity. The public reads were quality trimmed at Q25 with fastp and then assembled into clones with MiXCR by TCRdb, keeping productive beta chains. Each record represents a unique CDR3 protein, reported with the most common genes and DNA among its rows. These V and J calls originate from TCRdb's pipeline instead of the authors' own analysis. Recorded for this sample are about 650,000 distinct CDR3 sequences; 32% of them occurred a single time. The ten largest account for approximately 15% of the sample.

CDR1 and CDR2 are read off the germline V gene as MDHEN and SYDVKM. Measured from the cysteine to the phenylalanine, the CDR3 is 14 residues long. Of all the DNA, just the CDR3 is kept, 42 bases in frame from base 1. V is pared back by 7 bases and J by 0 bases, with 13 bases lying between the germline termini. The donors were a few dozen Caucasian individuals from Russia, aged roughly 6 to 100 years, who were systemically healthy. Each donor gave ten milliliters of peripheral blood, drawn into EDTA-treated Vacutainer tubes. PBMCs were isolated by Ficoll-Paque density-gradient centrifugation, with at least 6 million obtained per sample. Trizol reagent was used to extract total RNA from PBMCs, with at least 5 micrograms per sample. Naive CD45RAhigh/CD27high T cell percentages were measured by flow cytometry on a PBMC aliquot from every donor. The research as a whole found: Because profiling used bulk unsorted PBMCs, naive and antigen-experienced compartments could not be compared conclusively. There was a strong correlation between observed TCR beta diversity and the percentage of naive T cells measured by flow cytometry. Compared with the aged group, the long-lived group had more naive CD4+ T cells, fewer expanded clones and increased TCR diversity, suggesting age selection. Observed TCR beta diversity per million T cells fell roughly linearly with age, and a significant reduction was already apparent by age approximately 41. Donor CMV infection status was unknown, potentially confounding age-related changes in expanded clonotypes. Estimates of total diversity from one million sequenced T cells were regarded as lower bounds and underestimates.

This clonotype was recorded at least ten times. Its antigen is unknown. Qualities for individual bases were not recorded, and no much larger clone is one base off. The sequence came from a woman older than 75 in good health. Donor details come from another sample of the same person, matched by shared clones. Sequences were obtained from blood. The chain is encoded by TRBV28 joined to TRBJ2-7, with no confidently assigned D gene. The sequenced DNA: TGTGCCAGCAACCGCGCCCTGAGCTCCTACGAGCAGTACTTC. Its translation reads: CASNRALSSYEQYF.